Sequencing of this T cell receptor beta chain was carried out in a study of T cell repertoires in cytomegalovirus infection. Study-level information: TCR beta signatures that were public indicated CMV infection and matching HLA type.

For this clonotype: Its antigen is undetermined.

Study findings and constraints: Cumulative frequency (of public TCR beta family members) identified carriers of CMV plus the relevant HLA. Dominating the ex vivo response were HLA-C-restricted CMV-specific TCR beta clonotypes.

From the reads, TCRdb called clonotypes with MiXCR, one entry per CDR3 protein. The sample includes about 740,000 distinct CDR3 sequences, 35% of them seen just once. The clonotype comes from a human donor in good health (CMV status not recorded). Some clones in this sample may be carry-over from other donors' samples. Source material: PBMCs.

The CDR3 DNA reads as TGTGCCAGCAGACCAGACACGGGGCATCAGCCCCAGCATTTT. It yields the protein CASRPDTGHQPQHF. The chain recombines TRBV28 with TRBJ1-5; D is perhaps TRBD1 (5 bases). Trimming stripped 6 bases from V and 5 bases from J, with 14 bases between. The CDR3 is made up of 14 amino acids. CDR1 is MDHEN and CDR2 is SYDVKM in the germline V gene.